The entry below gives a single T cell receptor beta chain sequence along with its context. What it binds is unknown. The data belong to a study of shared clonotypes between healthy human individuals. Study as a whole: Aged between 18 and 49, the donors were a couple of women and a few men. Study outcomes and limitations: In contrast to clonotypes shared by all four donors, non-shared clonotypes had lower generation probabilities.

TCRdb's copy holds only in-frame clones and misses some; the assay was immunoSEQ multiplex PCR. The sample consists of roughly 2.4 million clones, around 95% of them appearing once. This clonotype was obtained from a man aged 18 to 29 in good health. Sequences were obtained from naive CD4+ T cells sorted from blood. Subset meaning: CD45RA+ positively selected.

In nucleotides, the CDR3 is TGCGCCAGCAGCCTAACGGACCGGACCTCTTCGTTTGAAGCTTTCTTT. Translated, it gives CASSLTDRTSSFEAFF. The chain uses TRBV5-1 and TRBJ1-1, with D unresolved. Trimming stripped 4 bases from V and 7 bases from J, with 23 bases between. CDR1 is SGHRS and CDR2 is YFSETQ in the germline V gene. This CDR3 spans 16 amino acids.